The 16 T cell receptor beta chains presented below share a single source sample, sequenced in a study of cytomegalovirus exposure and HLA in healthy donors. Primers included in the PCR were 60 Vbeta and 13 Jbeta primers. Profiling relied on immunoSEQ multiplex PCR, and the TCRdb table lists in-frame clones only, not all of them. In the table there are 100,000 to 150,000 clones, 79% of which are singletons. Sample: PBMCs. All receptors derive from a man younger than 30 in good health and CMV-seronegative.

CDR3 nucleotide sequence: TGTGCCTGGAGTACAGCCAAGCCTTACGAGCAGTACGTC. This codes for CAWSTAKPYEQYV. The gene calls are TRBV30 and TRBJ2-7; D remains unclear. Per the germline V gene, CDR1 is GTSNPN and CDR2 is SVGIG (reference sequence). CDR3 length: 13 amino acids. Trimming took 2 bases from V and 4 from J, leaving 12 bases between them.

The chain has TRBV7-8 and TRBJ2-1; the match to TRBD2 covers 15 bases. From germline, CDR1 is SGHVS and CDR2 FQNEAQ. V gave up 5 bases and J gave up 9 bases; unmatched junction bases: 8. CDR3 length: 16 residues. The CDR3 loop reads CASSPKGLAGGGEQFF. CDR3 nucleotides: TGTGCCAGCAGCCCTAAGGGACTAGCGGGAGGTGGTGAGCAGTTCTTC. Full variable domain (rest looked up from reference TRBV7-8 and TRBJ2-1): GAGVSQSPRYKVAKRGQDVALRCDPISGHVSLFWYQQALGQGPEFLTYFQNEAQLDKSGLPSDRFFAERPEGSVSTLKIQRTQQEDSAVYLCASSPKGLAGGGEQFFGPGTRLTVL.

V gene TRBV11-3 combines with J gene TRBJ2-1; possible D gene TRBD1, 6 bases. Looked up from germline, CDR1 is SGHNT and CDR2 is YENEEA. The CDR3 length is 14 residues. V gave up 2 bases and J gave up 3 bases, with 8 bases separating them. Written as DNA, the CDR3 is TGTGCCAGCAGCTTACCGGACAGCTACAATGAGCAGTTCTTC. This gives the protein CASSLPDSYNEQFF.

V is TRBV2 and J is TRBJ2-1, with a tentative D call TRBD1 (7 bases). Germline CDR1 is SNHLY and CDR2 is FYNNEI. This CDR3 spans 18 amino acids. V was shortened by 3 bases and J by 0 bases, with 18 bases between the two germline ends. The DNA of the CDR3 is TGTGCCAGCAGTGAGGGGTCAGGGGGGCCAAACTCCTACAATGAGCAGTTCTTC. Amino acids: CASSEGSGGPNSYNEQFF.

Only one count was recorded for this clone. The chain has TRBV30 and TRBJ1-3; maybe TRBD1 (5 bases). The ends were cut back, 0 bases at V and 0 bases at J, with 12 bases in the middle. Germline values: CDR1 GTSNPN, CDR2 SVGIG (reference sequence). This CDR3 is built from 16 residues. CDR3 bases: TGTGCCTGGAGTGTTGGCAGGGCAAGCTCTGGAAACACCATATATTTT. Translation gives CAWSVGRASSGNTIYF.

The chain recombines TRBV2 with TRBJ2-3, with D possibly being TRBD2 (6 bases). V dropped 7 bases and J dropped 3 bases, with 14 bases sitting between them. Germline V gene lookup returns CDR1 SNHLY and CDR2 FYNNEI. The CDR3 loop spans 14 amino acids. The CDR3 nucleotides read TGTGCCAGCATTAAAGGGCTAGCGACAGATACGCAGTATTTT. Translated: CASIKGLATDTQYF.

This sequence joins TRBV5-4 and TRBJ2-1, with a weak D call TRBD2 (5 bases). V was shortened by 3 bases and J by 4 bases, with 8 bases between the two germline ends. The CDR3 is 13 amino acids. Germline V gives CDR1 SGHNT, CDR2 YYREEE (reference sequence). In DNA, the CDR3 is TGTGCCAGCAGCTCGAGCGGATACAATGAGCAGTTCTTC. Amino acids: CASSSSGYNEQFF.

The chain carries TRBV30 and TRBJ2-1, with TRBD2 matching over 7 bases. Germline V lookup: CDR1 GTSNPN, CDR2 SVGIG (reference sequence). V lost 0 bases and J lost 8; bases outside the gene matches: 4. The CDR3 runs 13 residues. For the CDR3, the DNA is TGTGCCTGGAGTGTCGGGCTAGCGGATGAGCAGTTCTTC. As protein: CAWSVGLADEQFF.

The rearrangement links TRBV5-1 to TRBJ1-2; TRBD1 is a possible D gene (6 bases). Germline V lookup: CDR1 SGHRS, CDR2 YFSETQ. The length of the CDR3 is 16 residues. The V end lost 4 bases, the J end lost 5 bases, and 21 bases lay between the germline ends. The CDR3 DNA sequence: TGCGCCAGCAGCGACCACATACCCGGACAGTTTTATGGCTACACCTTC. It yields the protein CASSDHIPGQFYGYTF.

The chain joins TRBV9 to TRBJ1-1; D unresolved. CDR3 length: 13 residues. CDR1 is SGDLS and CDR2 is YYNGEE in the germline V gene. Deletions cut 6 bases from V and 1 base from J, with 10 bases between. CDR3 DNA sequence: TGTGCCAGCAAGCGGGGATGGAACACTGAAGCTTTCTTT. Translation gives CASKRGWNTEAFF.

The V gene is TRBV11-1, the J gene TRBJ2-7; perhaps TRBD1 as D (5 bases). V lost 0 bases and J 0 bases, leaving 9 bases between the germline ends. The CDR3 is made up of 15 amino acids. Germline V gives CDR1 SGHAT, CDR2 FQDESV (reference sequence). This chain's CDR3 is CASSLADTSSYEQYF. For the CDR3, the DNA is TGTGCCAGCAGCTTAGCGGACACCTCCTCCTACGAGCAGTACTTC.

This rearrangement joins TRBV11-3 to TRBJ2-7; TRBD1 might be the D (5 bases). CDR1 is SGHNT and CDR2 is YENEEA in the germline V gene. The CDR3 is 17 residues long. Trimming cost V 5 bases and J 0 bases, with 20 bases left between them. The CDR3 region is CASSQEPQGGSSYEQYF. The CDR3 DNA sequence: TGTGCCAGCAGCCAAGAGCCCCAGGGCGGTAGCTCCTACGAGCAGTACTTC.

The gene calls are TRBV5-1 and TRBJ2-2; no reliable D call. V lost 0 bases and J 3 bases, leaving 6 bases between the germline ends. This CDR3 has 14 residues. Germline loops: CDR1 SGHRS, CDR2 YFSETQ. For the CDR3, the DNA is TGCGCCAGCAGCTTGGCCCGTTACACCGGGGAGCTGTTTTTT. This gives the protein CASSLARYTGELFF.

This clone has only one observation. The V gene is TRBV28, the J gene TRBJ2-7, with D possibly TRBD2 on 7 matching bases. The CDR3 has 14 residues. V was shortened by 6 bases and J by 7 bases, with 19 bases between the two germline ends. Germline CDR1 MDHEN, CDR2 SYDVKM. The CDR3, as DNA: TGTGCCAGCAGACAAGGGGGGACTACCCTAGAGCAGTACTTC. This translates into CASRQGGTTLEQYF.

This sequence joins TRBV19 and TRBJ2-1; no firm D call. Deletions cut 4 bases from V and 9 bases from J, with 7 bases between. The germline CDR1 and CDR2 sequences are LNHDA and SQIVND (reference sequence). The CDR3 extends over 11 amino acids. CDR3 sequence (DNA): TGTGCCAGTAGTACTCGCGCTGAGCAGTTCTTC. Translation gives CASSTRAEQFF.

DNA of the CDR3: TGTGCCAGCAGCTTGGCCAGGTTACGGGGTTACGAGCAGTACTTC. Protein product: CASSLARLRGYEQYF. The genes are TRBV5-6 and TRBJ2-7; D possibly corresponds to TRBD2 (5 bases). Trimming pared 0 bases from V and 4 bases from J, leaving 14 bases between. Germline values: CDR1 SGHDT, CDR2 YYEEEE. This CDR3 region has 15 residues.